These 16 T cell receptor beta chains were all obtained from the same sample, sequenced in a study of cytomegalovirus exposure and HLA in healthy donors. With 60 Vbeta and 13 Jbeta primers, the PCR was carried out. Some clones are missing from TCRdb's copy, which holds only in-frame ones; the method was immunoSEQ multiplex PCR. The sample holds about 200,000 clones, over 75% seen once. Sequencing was carried out using PBMCs. These receptor sequences come from a woman aged 25 to 39 in good health and CMV-seronegative.

J is TRBJ2-7 and V is TRBV5-5, with 7 nucleotides matching TRBD2. The germline gives CDR1 SGHKS, CDR2 YYEKEE (reference sequence). The CDR3 is 14 amino acids. After removal of 7 bases from V and 4 bases from J, the junction contained 11 bases not matched to a gene. The CDR3 region has the DNA TGTGCCAGCGGAAGACTAGCCCCGGCTTACGAGCAGTACTTC. The encoded protein is CASGRLAPAYEQYF.

This clone was counted a few times. This sequence joins TRBV6-5 and TRBJ2-6; possibly TRBD1 for D (6 bases). Trimming cost V 0 bases and J 3 bases, with 9 bases left between them. The CDR3 loop spans 16 amino acids. Per the germline V gene, CDR1 is MNHEY and CDR2 is SVGAGI. CDR3 coding DNA: TGTGCCAGCAGTTACTCCTCAGGGGTTGGGGCCAACGTCCTGACTTTC. Protein sequence: CASSYSSGVGANVLTF.

This clone appeared a single time. V usage is TRBV4-2 and J usage is TRBJ1-5; unclear D gene. Germline lookup yields CDR1 LGHNA and CDR2 YNFKEQ. This CDR3 contains 17 residues. Trimming removed 0 bases from V and 1 base from J, with 13 bases in between. The CDR3 spells CASSQDPRGLSNQPQHF. DNA for the CDR3: TGTGCCAGCAGCCAAGACCCCCGGGGATTAAGCAATCAGCCCCAGCATTTT.

The V and J genes are TRBV29-1 and TRBJ1-2; no clear D gene. The CDR3 covers 12 residues. Germline V gene data show CDR1 as SQVTM and CDR2 as ANQGSEA. V lost 4 bases to trimming and J lost 2 bases, with 8 bases between them. The CDR3 reads CSVVHQNYGYTF. DNA of the CDR3: TGCAGCGTTGTGCATCAGAACTATGGCTACACCTTC.

This clone is a singleton in its sample. This chain uses TRBV5-4 with TRBJ1-4; maybe TRBD1 (5 bases). This CDR3 has 14 residues. V lost 3 bases and J lost 4, with 10 bases in between. Germline CDR1 reads SGHNT; CDR2 reads YYREEE (reference sequence). The CDR3 loop reads CASSSQGLNEKLFF. The CDR3 DNA sequence: TGTGCCAGCAGCTCCCAGGGCCTTAATGAAAAACTGTTTTTT.

This clone was recorded only once. The genes are TRBV5-1 and TRBJ2-7; D possibly corresponds to TRBD1 (5 bases). This CDR3 contains 16 residues. V was clipped by 4 bases and J by 2 bases, with 19 bases between them. The germline V gene encodes CDR1 SGHRS and CDR2 YFSETQ. CDR3 sequence: CASSIDRPSITYEQYF. CDR3 nucleotides: TGCGCCAGCAGCATCGACAGACCTTCCATCACCTACGAGCAGTACTTC.

The chain couples TRBV5-1 to TRBJ2-7; 8 bases line up with TRBD2. This CDR3 is built from 15 residues. The junction had 5 bases not matched to a gene; V was cut back by 3 bases and J by 0 bases. CDR1 and CDR2 (germline): SGHRS, YFSETQ. The CDR3 nucleotides are TGCGCCAGCAGCTACGGACTAGCTGTCTCCTACGAGCAGTACTTC. It specifies CASSYGLAVSYEQYF.

V is TRBV4-2 and J is TRBJ1-1, with 9 positions matching TRBD1. This CDR3 spans 17 amino acids. V gave up 1 base and J gave up 4 bases; unmatched junction bases: 10. CDR1 is LGHNA and CDR2 is YNFKEQ in the germline V gene. For the CDR3, the DNA is TGTGCCAGCAGCCAAGCGAGGACAGGGGAACGTCGCACTGAAGCTTTCTTT. It translates to CASSQARTGERRTEAFF.

This chain joins TRBV28 and TRBJ1-5; a possible D gene is TRBD1 (6 bases). This CDR3 has 15 amino acids. Germline-derived CDR1 and CDR2 are MDHEN and SYDVKM. Trimming took off 2 bases at V and 0 bases at J, with 8 bases between the two ends. CDR3 sequence: CASSLTGYSNQPQHF. The CDR3 DNA sequence: TGTGCCAGCAGTTTAACAGGGTATAGCAATCAGCCCCAGCATTTT.

This clone was picked up a small number of times. This chain uses TRBV5-6 with TRBJ2-1; TRBD2 might be the D (5 bases). Per the germline V gene, CDR1 is SGHDT and CDR2 is YYEEEE. CDR3 length equals 15 residues. V was trimmed by 1 base and J by 3 bases, leaving 11 bases between them. This CDR3 is CASSLLTRGYNEQFF. Written as DNA, the CDR3 is TGTGCCAGCAGCTTGCTTACCCGGGGCTACAATGAGCAGTTCTTC.

On this clone: Sequence at one end of the junction differs from germline and may be a read error. In DNA form, the CDR3 reads TGTTCCAGCAGCGTAGCGGGAGGAGGGCTGTACGAGCAGTACTTC. The encoded protein is CSSSVAGGGLYEQYF. The V gene is TRBV7-9, the J gene TRBJ2-7; TRBD2 matches at 10 bases. The CDR3 extends over 15 amino acids. Germline CDR1 is SEHNR and CDR2 is FQNEAQ (reference sequence).

The table lists this clone with a few counts. The chain carries TRBV19 and TRBJ1-1, with TRBD1 matching over 9 bases. Losses at the gene ends were 7 bases for V and 4 bases for J; bases not matched to a gene: 4. CDR1 is LNHDA and CDR2 is SQIVND in the germline V gene (reference sequence). There are 13 residues in the CDR3. The CDR3 coding sequence is TGTGCCAGTAAGACAGGGGGAGTCACTGAAGCTTTCTTT. It specifies CASKTGGVTEAFF. The full variable domain, completed using reference TRBV19 and TRBJ1-1, is DGGITQSPKYLFRKEGQNVTLSCEQNLNHDAMYWYRQDPGQGLRLIYYSQIVNDFQKGDIAEGYSVSREKKESFPLTVTSAQKNPTAFYLCASKTGGVTEAFFGQGTRLTVV.

The chain recombines TRBV7-8 with TRBJ2-7; possibly TRBD1 for D (6 bases). Looked up from germline, CDR1 is SGHVS and CDR2 is FQNEAQ. This CDR3 region has 15 residues. V lost 2 bases and J 4 bases, leaving 15 bases between the germline ends. The CDR3 loop is CASSLLGQRSYEQYF. Here the CDR3 DNA reads TGTGCCAGCAGCTTACTCGGACAGCGGTCGTACGAGCAGTACTTC.

This clone was picked up a small number of times. In DNA form, the CDR3 reads TGCGCCAGCAGCCAAGATGATAGGGGGTGGTACGAGCAGTACTTC. The encoded protein is CASSQDDRGWYEQYF. This chain connects TRBV4-1 to TRBJ2-7; a possible D gene is TRBD1 (6 bases). The CDR3 consists of 15 residues. Trimming left V 0 bases short and J 4 bases short, with 13 bases between. Germline V CDR1 and CDR2: MGHRA, YSYEKL.

The chain joins TRBV19 to TRBJ2-5, with 11 bases aligning to TRBD2. This CDR3 comprises 17 residues. V gave up 1 base and J gave up 5 bases; unmatched junction bases: 9. Germline assignment: CDR1 LNHDA and CDR2 SQIVND (reference sequence). CDR3 DNA sequence: TGTGCCAGTAGTATAGGGTATAGCGGGAGGGCCCTTGAGACCCAGTACTTC. Encoded protein: CASSIGYSGRALETQYF.

V is TRBV7-9 and J is TRBJ2-7; 7 bases are a match to TRBD1. The germline V gene encodes CDR1 SEHNR and CDR2 FQNEAQ (reference sequence). The CDR3 runs 14 residues. Trimming at V came to 4 bases and at J to 2 bases, leaving 5 bases not matched to a gene. CDR3 bases: TGTGCCAGCAGCTCTTGGGACAGCCCCTACGAGCAGTACTTC. Protein product: CASSSWDSPYEQYF.